These 29 T cell receptor beta chains were all obtained from the same sample, sequenced in a study of T cells after yellow fever vaccination. TCRdb reprocessed the 5' RACE reads with MiXCR, giving one entry per CDR3 protein. The sample lists some 550,000 distinct CDR3 sequences, about 19% seen once, with roughly 13% in the top ten. The input for sequencing was PBMCs, taken 15 days after the yellow fever booster vaccination. These receptors all stem from a young man who received the YFV17D yellow fever vaccine.

This clonotype was counted a single time. The CDR3 nucleotides read TGTGCCAGCAGTTACCTCTCTAGCGGGAATCGGGACGAGCAGTACTTC. Translating it yields CASSYLSSGNRDEQYF. The chain employs TRBV6-5 and TRBJ2-7; 9 bases line up with TRBD2. This CDR3 comprises 16 residues. Germline V gives CDR1 MNHEY, CDR2 SVGAGI. J lost 5 bases, V lost 2 bases, and 10 bases had no gene match.

This rearrangement joins TRBV5-1 to TRBJ2-1; 9 bases map to TRBD1. The ends lost 8 bases at V and 6 bases at J; junction bases unmatched: 15. CDR1 is SGHRS, CDR2 YFSETQ, per germline. This CDR3 has 16 residues. The CDR3 DNA reads TGCGCCAGTGGAACAGGGGGCTTCTCGATTACCAATGAGCAGTTCTTC. Protein product: CASGTGGFSITNEQFF.

V usage is TRBV10-2 and J usage is TRBJ2-1, with 9 bases identical to TRBD2. Trimming cost V 8 bases and J 4 bases; bases outside gene matches: 3. The CDR3 length is 13 residues. In germline, CDR1 is WSHSY, CDR2 SAAADI. The CDR3 coding sequence is TGCGCCAGCGATGCGGGAGGGTACAATGAGCAGTTCTTC. Protein product: CASDAGGYNEQFF.

This clonotype was observed a few times. The chain is built from TRBV20-1 and TRBJ2-5, with 9 bases fitting TRBD2. With 7 bases clipped from V and 5 bases from J, the junction kept 23 bases outside the gene matches. Germline V gene lookup returns CDR1 DFQATT and CDR2 SNEGSKA (reference sequence). There are 18 residues in the CDR3. The chain's CDR3 is CSVAGWGISVAGDETQYF. The CDR3 DNA reads TGCAGTGTAGCAGGCTGGGGGATCTCGGTAGCGGGAGATGAGACCCAGTACTTC.

The V gene is TRBV20-1, the J gene TRBJ2-5; 7 nucleotides match TRBD2. The CDR3 is 12 amino acids. Germline trimming cut 5 bases from V and 5 bases from J; bases unmatched to any gene: 5. Germline V CDR1 and CDR2: DFQATT, SNEGSKA (reference sequence). CDR3 nucleotide sequence: TGCAGTGCTTCAGACGGGAGGGAGACCCAGTACTTC. Translation gives CSASDGRETQYF.

This clonotype was found many times. The chain recombines TRBV7-2 with TRBJ1-2; D gene uncertain. Germline V lookup: CDR1 SGHTA, CDR2 FQGNSA. V was cut by 5 bases and J by 5 bases, with 12 bases left in between. The CDR3 has 13 residues. CDR3 protein: CASSEGRIYGYTF. The CDR3 DNA sequence: TGTGCCAGCAGCGAAGGACGGATATATGGCTACACCTTC.

This clonotype was recorded a few times. The chain has TRBV4-3 and TRBJ2-5; the D call may be TRBD1 or TRBD2 (5 bases each). V lost 3 bases and J lost 4, with 21 bases in between. Germline V gives CDR1 LGHNA, CDR2 YSLEER. The CDR3 runs to 17 residues. The CDR3, as DNA: TGCGCCAGCAGCCATGCCGGGACGGCCAGAGTAGGAGAGACCCAGTACTTC. This translates into CASSHAGTARVGETQYF.

This sequence joins TRBV20-1 and TRBJ2-1; the D call may be TRBD1 or TRBD2 (5 bases each). The V end lost 5 bases, the J end lost 4 bases, and 15 bases lay between the germline ends. Germline V gives CDR1 DFQATT, CDR2 SNEGSKA (reference sequence). The CDR3 runs to 14 residues. CDR3 protein: CSAHRGVGYNEQFF. The CDR3 nucleotides are TGCAGTGCTCATCGGGGCGTGGGGTACAATGAGCAGTTCTTC.

This clonotype was found a few times. This chain connects TRBV18 to TRBJ1-5; 7 positions match TRBD1. Germline trimming cut 2 bases from V and 4 bases from J; bases unmatched to any gene: 5. The CDR3 is made up of 15 amino acids. Germline values: CDR1 KGHSH, CDR2 LQKENI. Here the CDR3 DNA reads TGTGCCAGCTCACCAGGGACAGCCCCAAATCAGCCCCAGCATTTT. This gives the protein CASSPGTAPNQPQHF.

This chain links TRBV27 with TRBJ1-1, with no clear D. The CDR3 is 15 residues long. Trimming removed 8 bases from V and 0 bases from J, with 16 bases in between. Germline CDR1 and CDR2: MNHEY and SMNVEV (reference sequence). Here the CDR3 reads CASRLAGGMNTEAFF. In DNA form, the CDR3 reads TGTGCCAGCCGGTTGGCGGGCGGGATGAACACTGAAGCTTTCTTT.

This clonotype was seen more than once but under ten times. The chain has TRBV30 and TRBJ2-1; a weak D match, TRBD1 (6 bases). Trimming cost V 0 bases and J 9 bases, with 6 bases left between them. Germline V CDR1 and CDR2: GTSNPN, SVGIG (reference sequence). This CDR3 comprises 11 residues. CDR3 sequence (DNA): TGTGCCTGGAGTGTAGGGGGTGAGCAGTTCTTC. Its translation: CAWSVGGEQFF.

The chain carries TRBV20-1 and TRBJ2-2; 9 bases map to TRBD2. The CDR3 contains 17 residues. Germline lookup yields CDR1 DFQATT and CDR2 SNEGSKA (reference sequence). The ends lost 1 base at V and 7 bases at J; junction bases unmatched: 13. CDR3 bases: TGCAGTGCTAGAGGAAATAGCGGGAGCCACTCGGGCGGGGAGCTGTTTTTT. Its protein is CSARGNSGSHSGGELFF.

This clonotype was observed a few times. This chain joins TRBV6-1 and TRBJ2-3, with D perhaps matching TRBD2 (5 bases). The germline CDR1 and CDR2 sequences are MNHNS and SASEGT. Between the trimmed V and J ends, which lost 6 bases and 5 bases, there was a span of 12 bases. The CDR3 contains 13 residues. CDR3 DNA: TGTGCCAGCAGCGAATTCGGAGGAGATACGCAGTATTTT. Translated, it gives CASSEFGGDTQYF.

For this clonotype: Its ends do not fully match the called genes, so a read error is possible. The V and J genes are TRBV7-7 and TRBJ2-7, with 14 positions matching TRBD2. The length of the CDR3 is 15 residues. CDR1 and CDR2 (germline): SSHAT, FNYEAQ (reference sequence). Here the CDR3 reads CASSATGLAGEEQYF. In DNA form, the CDR3 reads TGTGCTAGCAGCGCGACGGGACTAGCGGGAGAGGAGCAGTACTTC.

In its sample, this clonotype was seen a few times. The V gene is TRBV9, the J gene TRBJ1-3, with 7 bases identical to TRBD1. Trimming cost V 0 bases and J 4 bases; bases outside gene matches: 4. Germline values: CDR1 SGDLS, CDR2 YYNGEE. The CDR3 contains 15 residues. Here the CDR3 reads CASSVDTGEGNTIYF. The CDR3 DNA sequence: TGTGCCAGCAGCGTAGACACAGGGGAAGGAAACACCATATATTTT.

The rearrangement links TRBV7-8 to TRBJ2-7, with D maybe TRBD2 (6 bases). Trimming shortened V by 5 bases and J by 8 bases, and 10 bases separated the two germline ends. The germline V gene has CDR1 SGHVS and CDR2 FQNEAQ. This CDR3 contains 11 residues. The chain's CDR3 is CASSATSQQYF. The CDR3 coding sequence is TGTGCCAGCAGCGCCACTAGCCAGCAGTACTTC.

This clonotype was detected a few times. This rearrangement joins TRBV20-1 to TRBJ2-7; D possibly uses TRBD1 or TRBD2 (5 bases each). Germline CDR1 reads DFQATT; CDR2 reads SNEGSKA (reference sequence). The CDR3 totals 14 residues. V was pared by 4 bases and J by 9 bases, with 22 bases between. The chain's CDR3 is CSAKKPGRTLGQYF. CDR3 coding DNA: TGCAGTGCTAAAAAGCCGGGACGCACCCTGGGGCAGTACTTC.

This clonotype has just a few counts. The chain links TRBV12-3 or TRBV12-4 to TRBJ1-5, with D unclear. The CDR3 is 13 amino acids. Between the trimmed V and J ends, which lost 5 bases and 5 bases, there was a span of 10 bases. The CDR3 DNA reads as TGTGCCAGCAGTGGGCGGTCGGATCAGCCCCAGCATTTT. Translation gives CASSGRSDQPQHF.

CDR3 residues: CAISGSFYEQYF. Written as DNA, the CDR3 is TGTGCCATCAGCGGGAGTTTCTACGAGCAGTACTTC. V and J are TRBV10-3 and TRBJ2-7; tentative D call: TRBD2 (6 bases). Deletions cut 6 bases from V and 3 bases from J, with 9 bases between. Germline assignment: CDR1 ENHRY and CDR2 SYGVKD. The CDR3 spans 12 residues.

This clonotype was found a few times. V is TRBV28 and J is TRBJ1-4; the match to TRBD1 covers 10 bases. CDR1 and CDR2 from the germline V gene are MDHEN and SYDVKM. The CDR3 is made up of 15 amino acids. J gave up 8 bases and V 5 bases, and 8 bases lay outside the gene matches. CDR3 bases: TGTGCCAGCAGTGACCGGGACAGGGGCTACGAAAAACTGTTTTTT. It is translated as CASSDRDRGYEKLFF. Supplemented by reference TRBV28 and TRBJ1-4, the full variable domain reads DVKVTQSSRYLVKRTGEKVFLECVQDMDHENMFWYRQDPGLGLRLIYFSYDVKMKEKGDIPEGYSVSREKKERFSLILESASTNQTSMYLCASSDRDRGYEKLFFGSGTQLSVL.

This clonotype has a count of ten or more. The rearrangement joins TRBV3-1 to TRBJ2-1, with 7 positions matching TRBD2. V was clipped by 4 bases and J by 6 bases; unmatched bases: 6. CDR3 length equals 14 residues. Germline V gene data show CDR1 as LGHDT and CDR2 as YNNKEL (reference sequence). The CDR3 sequence is CASSPPSGINEQFF. The CDR3 bases are TGTGCCAGCAGCCCCCCCAGCGGGATCAATGAGCAGTTCTTC.

This chain uses TRBV18 with TRBJ2-1; 7 positions agree with TRBD1. Looked up from germline, CDR1 is KGHSH and CDR2 is LQKENI. With 2 bases clipped from V and 6 bases from J, the junction kept 7 bases outside the gene matches. The CDR3 is made up of 15 amino acids. CDR3 region: CASSPYRDSLNEQFF. The CDR3 nucleotides are TGTGCCAGCTCACCATACCGGGACAGCCTCAATGAGCAGTTCTTC.

The rearrangement uses TRBV7-8 and TRBJ1-4; no definite D call. Trimming stripped 0 bases from V and 3 bases from J, with 11 bases between. This CDR3 contains 16 residues. Germline lookup yields CDR1 SGHVS and CDR2 FQNEAQ. CDR3 in amino acids: CASSLAVQVANEKLFF. As DNA, the CDR3 is TGTGCCAGCAGCTTAGCAGTGCAGGTGGCTAATGAAAAACTGTTTTTT.

This clonotype was picked up a small number of times. The rearrangement links TRBV24-1 to TRBJ2-3, with 11 bases lining up with TRBD2. The V segment lost 5 bases and the J segment 4 bases; nucleotides outside the gene matches: 4. Germline CDR1 and CDR2: KGHDR and SFDVKD. There are 15 residues in the CDR3. The CDR3 loop reads CATSVLAGGADTQYF. In DNA form, the CDR3 reads TGTGCCACCAGTGTTCTAGCGGGAGGTGCAGATACGCAGTATTTT.

This clonotype was picked up a small number of times. The chain is built from TRBV5-1 and TRBJ2-3; the match to TRBD2 covers 9 bases. The V gene's germline CDR1 is SGHRS and CDR2 YFSETQ. With 4 bases clipped from V and 4 bases from J, the junction kept 10 bases outside the gene matches. This CDR3 region has 16 residues. CDR3 coding DNA: TGCGCCAGCAGCGGGATAGCGGGAGTAGGAGCAGATACGCAGTATTTT. This sequence encodes CASSGIAGVGADTQYF.

This clonotype was counted between two and nine times. The rearrangement uses TRBV20-1 and TRBJ2-2, with 10 bases fitting TRBD2. Per the germline V gene, CDR1 is DFQATT and CDR2 is SNEGSKA (reference sequence). Unmatched junction bases numbered 4, after V lost 6 bases and J lost 0 bases. The CDR3 has 15 amino acids. CDR3 DNA: TGCAGTGCCTGGACTAGCGGAGCGAACACCGGGGAGCTGTTTTTT. It specifies CSAWTSGANTGELFF.

This clonotype was seen a handful of times. The rearrangement links TRBV15 to TRBJ2-5; no clear D. The CDR3 length is 15 residues. The V gene lost 2 bases and the J gene lost 4 bases, with 14 bases spanning the gap. Germline loops: CDR1 LNHNV, CDR2 YYDKDF (reference sequence). CDR3 residues: CATSRTMDGPETQYF. For the CDR3, the DNA is TGTGCCACCAGCAGAACCATGGACGGGCCAGAGACCCAGTACTTC.

V gene TRBV18 combines with J gene TRBJ2-3, with TRBD2 as a possible D gene (6 bases). The CDR3 is made up of 13 amino acids. Germline-derived CDR1 and CDR2 are KGHSH and LQKENI. V dropped 6 bases and J dropped 8 bases, with 15 bases sitting between them. The CDR3 protein is CASSPPTSSTQYF. CDR3 sequence (DNA): TGTGCCAGCTCGCCTCCAACTAGCTCTACGCAGTATTTT.

The sample holds many counts of this clonotype. The genes are TRBV7-2 and TRBJ2-3, with 8 bases lining up with TRBD2. CDR3 size: 13 residues. Germline V gene data show CDR1 as SGHTA and CDR2 as FQGNSA. The trim removed 9 bases at V and 2 bases at J, leaving 4 bases unmatched. CDR3 protein: CASNSGITDTQYF. The CDR3 nucleotides read TGTGCCAGTAATAGCGGGATCACAGATACGCAGTATTTT.